This T cell receptor beta chain was recorded in a study of blood T cell repertoires in COVID-19. Study details: COVID-19 samples from acute and convalescent phases originated in the United States, Italy and Spain. PBMCs, B-cell-depleted T cells, or T cells provided the cDNA or gDNA that made up the material.

Source study methods: It was from reference gene primer amplification that nucleated cell counts were estimated. Clones were read by immunoSEQ multiplex PCR, and TCRdb kept only the in-frame ones, dropping some. Clone size and the V and J calls come from that table; the DNA yielded D and trimming. The table records 280,000 or so clones, under 90% of them present only once. Germline lookup yields CDR1 MNHEY and CDR2 SVGEGT. The ends lost 6 bases at V and 2 bases at J; junction bases unmatched: 11. This CDR3 is built from 16 residues. The chain employs TRBV6-2 or TRBV6-3 and TRBJ2-3, with 7 bases lining up with TRBD1. Material for sequencing was peripheral blood. The TCR was taken from a woman in her fifties or sixties who had recovered from COVID-19. DNA for the CDR3: TGTGCCAGCAGCCGCATCCCGACAGGGCCCACAGATACGCAGTATTTT. Translation: CASSRIPTGPTDTQYF.